This T cell receptor beta chain was captured in a study of cytomegalovirus exposure and HLA in healthy donors. Note on this clone: The antigen remains undetermined.

Study observations and caveats: Near-uniform donor sequencing depth was presumed by presence/absence analyses.

60 Vbeta and 13 Jbeta primers were used in PCR. TCRdb's copy holds only in-frame clones and misses some; the assay was immunoSEQ multiplex PCR. This table holds roughly 120,000 clones, around 80% found once. V lost 3 bases, J lost 3 bases, and 18 bases lay in between. CDR1 MGHDK and CDR2 SYGVNS come from the germline V gene. This CDR3 comprises 17 residues. The chain links TRBV25-1 to TRBJ1-5; D unclear. The specimen was PBMCs. This clonotype was sampled from a man in his thirties or forties in good health and CMV-seropositive. The CDR3 DNA is TGTGCCAGCAGTGACGGAACCAGGTCTCCGATCAATCAGCCCCAGCATTTT. Its translation is CASSDGTRSPINQPQHF.